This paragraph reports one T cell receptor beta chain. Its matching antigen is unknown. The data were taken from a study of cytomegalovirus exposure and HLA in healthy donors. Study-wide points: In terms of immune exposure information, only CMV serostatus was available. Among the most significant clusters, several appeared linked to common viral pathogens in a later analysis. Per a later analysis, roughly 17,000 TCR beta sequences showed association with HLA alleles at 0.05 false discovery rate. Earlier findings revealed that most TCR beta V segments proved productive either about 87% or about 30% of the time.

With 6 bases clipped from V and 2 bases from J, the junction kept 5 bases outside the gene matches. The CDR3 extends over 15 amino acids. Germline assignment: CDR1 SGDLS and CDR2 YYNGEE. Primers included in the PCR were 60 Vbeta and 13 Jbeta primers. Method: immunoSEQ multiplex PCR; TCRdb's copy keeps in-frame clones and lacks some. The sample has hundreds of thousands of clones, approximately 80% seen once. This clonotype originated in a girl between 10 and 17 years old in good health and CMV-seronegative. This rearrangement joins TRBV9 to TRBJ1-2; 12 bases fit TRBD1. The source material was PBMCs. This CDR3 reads CASNAGTGGNYGYTF. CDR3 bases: TGTGCCAGCAACGCCGGGACAGGGGGCAACTATGGCTACACCTTC.